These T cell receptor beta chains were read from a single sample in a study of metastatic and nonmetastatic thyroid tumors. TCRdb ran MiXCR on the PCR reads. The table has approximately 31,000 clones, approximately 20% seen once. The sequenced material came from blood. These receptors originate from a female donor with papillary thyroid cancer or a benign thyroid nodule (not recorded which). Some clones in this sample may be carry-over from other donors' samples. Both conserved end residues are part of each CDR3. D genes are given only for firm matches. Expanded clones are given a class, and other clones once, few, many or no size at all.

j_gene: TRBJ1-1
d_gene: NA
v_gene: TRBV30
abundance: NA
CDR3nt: TGTGCCTGGAGTGCCGGTCGGACTGAAGCTTTCTTT
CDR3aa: CAWSAGRTEAFF

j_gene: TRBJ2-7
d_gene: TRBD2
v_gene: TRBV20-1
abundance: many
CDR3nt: TGCAGTGCTAGAGATCGGCTAGCGGGAGGGCCAGGCGAGCAGTACTTC
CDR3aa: CSARDRLAGGPGEQYF

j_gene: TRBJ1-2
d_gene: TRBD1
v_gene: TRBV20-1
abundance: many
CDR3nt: TGCAGTGCCTCCGGGACAGGGGCCCTCCTGCGAGGCTACACCTTC
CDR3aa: CSASGTGALLRGYTF

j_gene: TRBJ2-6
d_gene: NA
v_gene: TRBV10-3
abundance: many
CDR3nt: TGTGCCATCAGCAGACCTGGGGCCAACGTCCTGACTTTC
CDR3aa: CAISRPGANVLTF

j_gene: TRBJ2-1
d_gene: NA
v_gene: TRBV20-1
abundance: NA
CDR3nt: TGCAGTGCCCAAATCCGACAGGCAGGGTCCTACAATGAGCAGTTCTTC
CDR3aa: CSAQIRQAGSYNEQFF

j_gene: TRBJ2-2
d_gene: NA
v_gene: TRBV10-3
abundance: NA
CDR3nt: TGTGCCATCCGCTGGGACACCCAGAACACCGGGGAGCTGTTTTTT
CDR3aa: CAIRWDTQNTGELFF

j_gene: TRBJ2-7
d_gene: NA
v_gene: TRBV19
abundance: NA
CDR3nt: TGTGCCAGTAGTATCTGGGGCGCCGAGCAGTACTTC
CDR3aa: CASSIWGAEQYF

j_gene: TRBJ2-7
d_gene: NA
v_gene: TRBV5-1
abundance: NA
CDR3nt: TGCGCCAGTTTTGACCGGGACAAGGGGGAGTACGAGCAGTACTTC
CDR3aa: CASFDRDKGEYEQYF

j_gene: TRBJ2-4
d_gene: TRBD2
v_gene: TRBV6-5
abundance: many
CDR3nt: TGTGCCAGCAGTTACGGGACTAGCGGGTATCGAAACATTCAGTACTTC
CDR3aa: CASSYGTSGYRNIQYF

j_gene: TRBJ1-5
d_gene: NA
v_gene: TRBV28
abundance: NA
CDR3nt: TGTGCCAGCAGTACCCGATGGGCAGGGCGTAGCAATCAGCCACAGCATTTT
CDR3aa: CASSTRWAGRSNQPQHF

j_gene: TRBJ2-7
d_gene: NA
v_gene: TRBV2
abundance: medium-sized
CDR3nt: TGTGCCAGCAGACCCACATGGGGCGAGTACGAGCAGTACTTC
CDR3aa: CASRPTWGEYEQYF

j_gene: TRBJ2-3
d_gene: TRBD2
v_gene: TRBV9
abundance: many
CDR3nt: TGTGCCAGCGCGACCTACGCCGAAGGGGAGCGGGAGACCAGCACAGATACGCAGTATTTT
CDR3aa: CASATYAEGERETSTDTQYF

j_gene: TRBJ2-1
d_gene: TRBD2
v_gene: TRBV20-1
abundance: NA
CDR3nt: TGCAGTGCTAGCCCGGGGACTAGCGGGAATCACAATGAGCAGTTCTTC
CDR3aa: CSASPGTSGNHNEQFF

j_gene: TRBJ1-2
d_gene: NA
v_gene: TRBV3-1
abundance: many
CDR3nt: TGTGCCAGCGGTGGGACGCTGTATGGCTACACCTTC
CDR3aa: CASGGTLYGYTF

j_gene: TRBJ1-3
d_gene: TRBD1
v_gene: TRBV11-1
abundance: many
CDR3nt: TGTGCCAGCAGCCGGGACAGGCCCTCTGGAAACACCATATATTTT
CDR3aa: CASSRDRPSGNTIYF

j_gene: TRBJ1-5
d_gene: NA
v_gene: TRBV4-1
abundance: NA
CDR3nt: TGCGCCAGCAGCCCCACAAGCCAGAGTTATCAGCCCCAGCATTTT
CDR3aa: CASSPTSQSYQPQHF

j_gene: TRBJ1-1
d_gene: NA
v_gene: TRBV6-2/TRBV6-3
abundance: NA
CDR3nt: TGTGCCAGCAGTTATTTCAGGGCGACTGAAGCTTTCTTT
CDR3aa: CASSYFRATEAFF

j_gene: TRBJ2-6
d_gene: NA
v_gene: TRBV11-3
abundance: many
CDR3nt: TGTGCCAGCAGCTTTCAACTCTCTGGGGCCAACGTCCTGACTTTC
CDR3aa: CASSFQLSGANVLTF

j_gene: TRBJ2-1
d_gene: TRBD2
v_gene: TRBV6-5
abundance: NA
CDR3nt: TGTGCCAGCAGTCCGAGTCTGAGCGGGGTCTACAATGAGCAGTTCTTC
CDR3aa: CASSPSLSGVYNEQFF

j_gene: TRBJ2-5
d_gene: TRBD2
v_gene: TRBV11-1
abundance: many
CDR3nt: TGTGCCAGCAGCCTGCAAGAGGGGAGCGGGGGGCCGAGGGAGACCCAGTACTTC
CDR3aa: CASSLQEGSGGPRETQYF

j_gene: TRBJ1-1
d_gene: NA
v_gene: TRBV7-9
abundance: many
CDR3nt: TGTGCCAGCAGCACAGATAGGACCGAAACTGAAGCTTTCTTT
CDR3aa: CASSTDRTETEAFF

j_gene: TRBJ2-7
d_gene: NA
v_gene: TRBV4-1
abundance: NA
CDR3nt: TGCGCCAGCAGCCAAGATCTGGTCCGGTTCTACGAGCAGTACTTC
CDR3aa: CASSQDLVRFYEQYF

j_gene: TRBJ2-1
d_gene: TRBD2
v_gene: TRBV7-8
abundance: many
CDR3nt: TGTGCCAGCAGCTTGGCCGGGACTAGTAGTCCTGAGCAGTTCTTC
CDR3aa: CASSLAGTSSPEQFF

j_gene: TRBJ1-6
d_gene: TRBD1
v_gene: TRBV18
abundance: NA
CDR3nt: TGTGCCAGCTCACTTCGGACAGGGGGTGGTAATTCACCCCTCCACTTT
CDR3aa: CASSLRTGGGNSPLHF

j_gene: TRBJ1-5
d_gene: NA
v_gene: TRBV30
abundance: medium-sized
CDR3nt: TGTGCCTGGAGTGCGGGGGAAGGCAATCAGCCCCAGCATTTT
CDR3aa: CAWSAGEGNQPQHF

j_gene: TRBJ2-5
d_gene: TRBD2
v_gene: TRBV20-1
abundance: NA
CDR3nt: TGCAGTGCTGGGGGGGAGCGGGCGACCCAGTACTTC
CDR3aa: CSAGGERATQYF

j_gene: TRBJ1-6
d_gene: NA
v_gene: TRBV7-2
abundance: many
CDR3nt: TGTGCCAGCAGCTTAGGTGTTCTCGGAGCACCCCTCCACTTT
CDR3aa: CASSLGVLGAPLHF

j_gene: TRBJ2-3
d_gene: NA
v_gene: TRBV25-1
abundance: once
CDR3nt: TGTGCCAGCAGGGCATATGGGAGCGGCACAGATACGCAGTATTTT
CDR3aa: CASRAYGSGTDTQYF

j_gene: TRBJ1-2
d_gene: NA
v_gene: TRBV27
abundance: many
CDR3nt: TGTGCCAGCAGTTTCAGGGGAGCTTTAGACGGCTACACCTTC
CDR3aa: CASSFRGALDGYTF

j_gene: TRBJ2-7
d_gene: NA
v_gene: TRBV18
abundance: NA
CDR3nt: TGTGCCAGCTCACCACAGGGGGAGGGTGTTGTGTCCTCCTACGAGCAGTACTTC
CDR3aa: CASSPQGEGVVSSYEQYF

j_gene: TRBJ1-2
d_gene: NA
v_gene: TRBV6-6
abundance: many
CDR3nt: TGTGCCAGCAGTTACGGCCATGATAATGGCTACACCTTC
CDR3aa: CASSYGHDNGYTF

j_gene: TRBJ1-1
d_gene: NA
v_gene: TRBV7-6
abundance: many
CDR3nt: TGTGCCAGCAGCCGCCGAGGGGGGGGCAACACTGAAGCTTTCTTT
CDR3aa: CASSRRGGGNTEAFF

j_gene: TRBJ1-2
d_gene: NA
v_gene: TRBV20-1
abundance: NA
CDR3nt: TGTAGTGATAGAGATCCTAAAGGCTACACCTTC
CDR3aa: CSDRDPKGYTF

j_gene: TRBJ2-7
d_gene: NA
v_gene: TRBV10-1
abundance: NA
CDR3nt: TGCGCCAGCATTCCCAGAGAGGGAGCCTACGAGCAGTACTTC
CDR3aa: CASIPREGAYEQYF

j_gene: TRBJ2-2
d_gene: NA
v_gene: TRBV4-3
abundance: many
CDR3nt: TGCGCCAGCAGCCAAGATCGGATAGGGGAGCTGTTTTTT
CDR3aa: CASSQDRIGELFF

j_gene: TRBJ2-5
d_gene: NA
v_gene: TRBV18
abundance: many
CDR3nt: TGTGCCAGCTCACCACTTGGGGAAGGGACCCAGTACTTC
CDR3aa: CASSPLGEGTQYF

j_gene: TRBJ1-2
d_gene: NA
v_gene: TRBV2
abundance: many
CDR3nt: TGTGCCAGCAGTGAGGAGGGGGATGCCAACTATGGCTACACCTTC
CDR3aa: CASSEEGDANYGYTF

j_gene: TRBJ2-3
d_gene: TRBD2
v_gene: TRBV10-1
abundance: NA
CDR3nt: TGCGCCAGCAGCCAAGCCAGACTAGCGGGGGGCACAGATACGCAGTATTTT
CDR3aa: CASSQARLAGGTDTQYF

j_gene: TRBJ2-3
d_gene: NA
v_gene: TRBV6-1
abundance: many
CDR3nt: TGTGCCAGCAGTGCAAAACCTACCACAGATACGCAGTATTTT
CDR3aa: CASSAKPTTDTQYF

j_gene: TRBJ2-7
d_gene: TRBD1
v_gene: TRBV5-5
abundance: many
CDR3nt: TGTGCCAGCAGCGCGGGACAGGTCCTGTACGAGCAGTACTTC
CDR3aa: CASSAGQVLYEQYF

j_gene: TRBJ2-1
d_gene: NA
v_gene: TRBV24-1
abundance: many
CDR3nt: TGTGCCACCAGTCGGTACAATGAGCAGTTCTTC
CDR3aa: CATSRYNEQFF

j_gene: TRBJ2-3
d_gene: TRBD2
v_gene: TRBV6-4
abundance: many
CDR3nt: TGTGCCAGCAGTGACTCAGCGGGGGGGCCAGATACGCAGTATTTT
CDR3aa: CASSDSAGGPDTQYF

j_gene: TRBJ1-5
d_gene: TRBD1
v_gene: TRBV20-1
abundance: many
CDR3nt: TGCAGTGCTATTGGGACAGGGGGCGCGTGGCAGCCCCAGCATTTT
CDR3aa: CSAIGTGGAWQPQHF

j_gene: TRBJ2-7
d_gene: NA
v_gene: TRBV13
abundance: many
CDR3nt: TGTGCCAGCAGCTCATGGAGCAACATCCACGAGCAGTACTTC
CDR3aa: CASSSWSNIHEQYF

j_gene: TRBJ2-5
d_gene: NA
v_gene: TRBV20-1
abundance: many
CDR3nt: TGCAGTGCTAGAGGGGGCCACCAAGAGACCCAGTACTTC
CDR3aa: CSARGGHQETQYF

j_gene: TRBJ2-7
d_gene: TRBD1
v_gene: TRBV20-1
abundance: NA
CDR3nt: TGCAGTGCTAGAGATCCGACAGGGATGATCTACGAGCAGTACTTC
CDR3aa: CSARDPTGMIYEQYF

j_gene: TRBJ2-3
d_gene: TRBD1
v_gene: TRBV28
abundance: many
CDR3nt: TGTGCCAGCACCCCCGGCCTCGGTGCAGGGGGCTTAACAGATACGCAGTATTTT
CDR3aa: CASTPGLGAGGLTDTQYF

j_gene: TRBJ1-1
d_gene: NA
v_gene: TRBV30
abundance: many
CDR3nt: TGTGCCTGGAGTGTTTTGGACAGACGGGACACTGAAGCCTTCTTT
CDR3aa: CAWSVLDRRDTEAFF

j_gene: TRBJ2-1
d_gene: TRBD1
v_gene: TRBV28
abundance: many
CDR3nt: TGTGCCAGCAACCGGGGACAGTGGGGCGATGAGCAGTTCTTC
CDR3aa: CASNRGQWGDEQFF

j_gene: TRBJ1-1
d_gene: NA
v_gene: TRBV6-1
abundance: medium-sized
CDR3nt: TGTGCCAGCAGGGAAGAAGACTACACTGAAGCTTTCTTT
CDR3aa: CASREEDYTEAFF

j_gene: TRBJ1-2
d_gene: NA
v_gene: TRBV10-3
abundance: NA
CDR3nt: TGTGCCATCAGTGAGCCCAACAGGGATAGGGGCTATGGCTACACCTTC
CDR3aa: CAISEPNRDRGYGYTF

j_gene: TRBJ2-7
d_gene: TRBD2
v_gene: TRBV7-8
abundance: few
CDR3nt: TGTGCCAGCAGCTTGGTGGGAGGGCCGAACGAGCAGTACTTC
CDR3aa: CASSLVGGPNEQYF

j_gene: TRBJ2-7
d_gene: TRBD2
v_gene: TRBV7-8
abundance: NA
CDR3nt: TGTGCCAGCAGCCCTACCGGACTAGCGGGAGTCGAGCAGTACTTC
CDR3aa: CASSPTGLAGVEQYF

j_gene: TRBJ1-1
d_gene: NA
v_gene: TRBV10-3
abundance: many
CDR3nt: TGTGCCACCCGGACAGATGTTGGCACTGAAGCTTTCTTT
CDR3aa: CATRTDVGTEAFF